This is a list of T cell receptor beta chains from one sample in a study. TCRdb re-analysed the 5' RACE reads in MiXCR, keeping a single row per CDR3 protein. The repertoire includes 55,000 or so distinct CDR3 sequences, roughly 20% of them detected once, and 2.5% to 4% sits in the top ten. Material: tumor-infiltrating Tregs sorted from the breast tumor. The receptors derive from a female donor with breast cancer. Both conserved end residues are part of each CDR3. D genes are given only for firm matches. Size tells how often a clone was seen (once, few, many) or the class of an expanded clone, and some rows leave it out.

v_gene	j_gene	d_gene	abundance	CDR3nt	CDR3aa
TRBV5-1	TRBJ2-1	TRBD2	NA	TGCGCCAGCAGCTCCTCTTTGGGGCTAGCGGGAACCTACAATGAGCAGTTCTTC	CASSSSLGLAGTYNEQFF
TRBV7-8	TRBJ2-7	NA	many	TGTGCCAGCAGCCTGGATAGTTCCTACGAGCAGTACTTC	CASSLDSSYEQYF
TRBV7-2	TRBJ2-3	TRBD2	few	TGTGCCAGCAGCTTTCAGCGGGAGCATCTACGGTATTTT	CASSFQREHLRYF
TRBV24-1	TRBJ2-1	TRBD1	many	TGTGCCACCAGTGATCTAACAGGGGGCAATGAGCAGTTCTTC	CATSDLTGGNEQFF
TRBV24-1	TRBJ1-2	NA	NA	TGTGCCACCAGTGATGGGGAGACCGGGGGCTATGGCCACACCTTC	CATSDGETGGYGHTF
TRBV18	TRBJ2-7	NA	NA	TGTGCCAGCTCATCACAGGGAGGGGGGTACGAGCAGTACTTC	CASSSQGGGYEQYF
TRBV5-5	TRBJ2-7	NA	few	TGTGCCAGCAGCTTTGTAGGGCCAGGCTACGAGCAGTACTTC	CASSFVGPGYEQYF
TRBV5-1	TRBJ2-7	NA	NA	TGCGCCAGCAGATCCTGGAGCAACCCCTCCTACGAGCAGTACTTC	CASRSWSNPSYEQYF
TRBV18	TRBJ2-1	TRBD2	NA	TGTGCCAGCTCACCCTCTAGCGGGAGGCCCAATGAGCAGTTCTTC	CASSPSSGRPNEQFF
TRBV12-3/TRBV12-4	TRBJ2-2	NA	NA	TGTGCCAGCAGCCCTCTGTCGGGAGTTCCCGGGGAGCTGTTTTTT	CASSPLSGVPGELFF
TRBV5-1	TRBJ1-1	TRBD1	many	TGCGCCAGCAGACTGGACAGGGAGAACACTGAAGCTTTCTTT	CASRLDRENTEAFF
TRBV5-1	TRBJ2-7	NA	few	TGCGCCAGCAGCTTGGGGGCTGCGGGCGGTACCTACGAGCAGTACTTC	CASSLGAAGGTYEQYF
TRBV6-5	TRBJ1-3	NA	many	TGTGCCAGCGCACAGGGTCACTCTGGAAACACCATATATTTT	CASAQGHSGNTIYF
TRBV7-2	TRBJ1-3	NA	NA	TGTGCCAGCAGCCCGTGGAGGGGTTCTGGAAACACCATATATTTT	CASSPWRGSGNTIYF
TRBV5-4	TRBJ2-1	NA	few	TGTGCCAGCATCCCGGACGGGGGGCTGTGGAATGAGCAGTTCTTC	CASIPDGGLWNEQFF
TRBV3-1	TRBJ2-7	TRBD1	few	TGTGCCAGCAGCCAAGCCTCACAGGGGTTCGAGCAGTACTTC	CASSQASQGFEQYF
TRBV11-2	TRBJ2-1	NA	NA	TGTGCCAGCAGCCCCGTAGGGTATAGCGAGAGTTTGTTTGAGTGTAAGCAGTTCTTC	CASSPVGYSESLFECKQFF
TRBV20-1	TRBJ2-1	NA	NA	TGCAGTGCTGCAACCTACTCCCGGAACAATGAGCAGTTCTTC	CSAATYSRNNEQFF
TRBV3-1	TRBJ2-7	NA	NA	TGTGCCAGCAGCCCCGCTGGGGGAGAGCAGTACTTC	CASSPAGGEQYF
TRBV20-1	TRBJ1-2	NA	few	TGCCTCCCCTGTCGGGGAAACTATGGCTACACCTTC	CLPCRGNYGYTF
TRBV7-3	TRBJ2-3	NA	medium-sized	TGTGCCAGCAGCTCCTATTTAGGAGATACGCAGTATTTT	CASSSYLGDTQYF
TRBV7-3	TRBJ2-3	NA	NA	TGTGCCAGCAGCTTAACTGGGGGGAGAAGCGTTACGCAGTATTTT	CASSLTGGRSVTQYF
TRBV27	TRBJ2-3	NA	NA	TGTGCCAGCAGTGTTTCGCGGTTGGGCACAGATACGCAGTATTTT	CASSVSRLGTDTQYF
TRBV5-4	TRBJ2-1	NA	NA	TGTGCCAGCAGCTTAGATGTCGATGAGCAGTTCTTC	CASSLDVDEQFF
TRBV20-1	TRBJ2-3	TRBD2	NA	TGCAGTGCTAGGGCGGGACTAGATCTGGATACGCAGTATTTT	CSARAGLDLDTQYF
TRBV9	TRBJ2-2	NA	few	TGTGCCAGCAGCGTAGGAGGGGTAGGCGGGGAGCTGTTTTTT	CASSVGGVGGELFF
TRBV7-9	TRBJ1-5	TRBD1	few	TGTGCCAGCAGTCAGGGACAGGGGGCTCAGCCCCAGCATTTT	CASSQGQGAQPQHF
TRBV6-1	TRBJ2-2	TRBD1	few	TGTGCCAGCAGTAGGAACAGGGGGAAGACCGGGGAGCTGTTTTTT	CASSRNRGKTGELFF
TRBV12-3/TRBV12-4	TRBJ2-6	TRBD2	few	TGTGCCAGCAGTTCGGAGGGGTGGCTAGCGGGAGGCGGGGCCAACGTCCTGACTTTC	CASSSEGWLAGGGANVLTF
TRBV6-1	TRBJ2-7	NA	NA	TGTGCCACCTACAGGGACTACGAGCAGTACTTC	CATYRDYEQYF
TRBV18	TRBJ1-1	TRBD1	few	TGTGCCAGCTCACCTACAGGGGGTTCGAACACTGAAGCTTTCTTT	CASSPTGGSNTEAFF
TRBV30	TRBJ1-4	NA	few	TGTGCCTGGAGTAAGGAAGGGAGGGCTGAAAAACTGTTTTTT	CAWSKEGRAEKLFF
TRBV20-1	TRBJ1-4	NA	NA	TGCAGTGCCTCTGAGGGGTCAACTAATGAAAAACTGTTTTTT	CSASEGSTNEKLFF
TRBV6-5	TRBJ2-7	TRBD1	few	TGTGCCAGCAGTTACTCGGGACAGGGTACCTACGAGCAGTACTTC	CASSYSGQGTYEQYF
TRBV27	TRBJ1-2	NA	few	TGTGCCAGCAGTGTGGCAGGTTCTAACTATGGCTACACCTTC	CASSVAGSNYGYTF
TRBV7-9	TRBJ1-4	NA	NA	TGTGCCAGCAGCTTAGATGAGGGGAGGAATGAAAAACTGTTTTTT	CASSLDEGRNEKLFF
TRBV24-1	TRBJ2-6	NA	few	TGTGCCACCAGTGATTCTAGGTTCGCTGGGGCCAACGTCCTGACTTTC	CATSDSRFAGANVLTF
TRBV27	TRBJ1-4	NA	NA	TGTGCCAGCAAAAACGGCAAGGGGCTGCGTGAAAAACTGTTTTTT	CASKNGKGLREKLFF
TRBV24-1	TRBJ2-7	TRBD1	few	TGTGCCACCAGTGACTCCGGGACAGCGGTTTTCGAGCAGTACTTC	CATSDSGTAVFEQYF
TRBV4-3	TRBJ1-5	TRBD1	many	TGCGCCAGCAGCCCCAGGACAGGGGGCAATCAGCCCCAGCATTTT	CASSPRTGGNQPQHF
TRBV15	TRBJ1-3	NA	NA	TGTGCCAGCAGTAGGGGGGATACTGGAAACACCATATATTTT	CASSRGDTGNTIYF
TRBV6-5	TRBJ2-2	TRBD1	many	TGTGCCAGCAGTTGGACTCAGGGGGCCGGGGAGCTGTTTTTT	CASSWTQGAGELFF
TRBV11-1	TRBJ1-3	NA	few	TGTGCCAGCAGCTGGGGGTCGAATAACGGAAACACCATATATTTT	CASSWGSNNGNTIYF
TRBV30	TRBJ2-7	TRBD2	NA	TGTGCCTGGAGGCTAGAGCGGGATACGGGGCAGTACTTC	CAWRLERDTGQYF
TRBV20-1	TRBJ1-6	NA	many	TGCAGTGCTAGAGATGTGGGATCACCCCTCCACTTT	CSARDVGSPLHF
TRBV6-2/TRBV6-3	TRBJ2-1	NA	few	TGTGCCAGCAGTTTCGGACGATTCAATGAGCAGTTCTTC	CASSFGRFNEQFF
TRBV20-1	TRBJ1-1	NA	few	TGCAGTGCTAGCAAACAGGGGAACACTGAAGCTTTCTTT	CSASKQGNTEAFF
TRBV20-1	TRBJ1-2	TRBD1	NA	TGCAGTGCTAGAGAAAGCTTGGGAGGGACAGGGGGAGACTATGGCTACACCTTC	CSARESLGGTGGDYGYTF
TRBV6-5	TRBJ2-7	TRBD2	few	TGTGCCAGCAGTTACTCGAGCACTGGGGGGGACGAGCAGTACTTC	CASSYSSTGGDEQYF
TRBV6-2/TRBV6-3	TRBJ1-2	NA	NA	TGTGCCAGCAGTAGGGCTGACTATGGCTACGCCTTC	CASSRADYGYAF
TRBV20-1	TRBJ1-5	NA	NA	TGCAGTGCTAGAGACAGGTTCAATCAGCCCCAGCATTTT	CSARDRFNQPQHF
TRBV6-6	TRBJ2-5	NA	few	TGTGCCAGCAGTTACCTACTTCGGACAGTTAAGGATGAGACCCAGTACTTC	CASSYLLRTVKDETQYF
TRBV5-3	TRBJ1-1	NA	NA	TGTGCCAGAAGCGGTGGACGGGAAGACACTGAAGCTTTCTTT	CARSGGREDTEAFF
TRBV5-1	TRBJ2-3	NA	NA	TGCGCCAGCAGCCTTCGACAGAGGGGCAGCACAGATACGCAGTATTTT	CASSLRQRGSTDTQYF
TRBV11-1	TRBJ2-1	NA	few	TGTGCCAGCAGCCCCTCTTTAGGGACCGGTGAGCAGTTCTTC	CASSPSLGTGEQFF